This T cell receptor (beta chain) emerged from a study of blood T cell repertoires in COVID-19. Study as a whole: Samples taken during acute and convalescent COVID-19 were collected in the United States, Italy and Spain.

Deletions cut 0 bases from V and 6 bases from J, with 15 bases between. Germline values: CDR1 LNHNV, CDR2 YYDKDF (reference sequence). This CDR3 is 16 amino acids long. In the original analysis: The assay estimated nucleated cells by amplifying reference gene primers. Profiling relied on immunoSEQ multiplex PCR, and the TCRdb table lists in-frame clones only, not all of them. From that table come the V and J calls and clone size; the DNA was used to work out D and trimming. This table has about 330,000 clones, around 90% appearing once. Those who participated ranged in age from roughly 18 to 100 years and resided in about 24 US areas. Participants' reported clinical history set cohort assignment.

This clonotype was sampled from a man aged 25-45 years who had recovered from COVID-19. The sequencing sample was made of PBMCs or T cells enriched from blood (not recorded which). This sequence joins TRBV15 and TRBJ1-5; D is possibly TRBD1 (5 bases). CDR3 DNA: TGTGCCACCAGCAGAGAACTCGGGTGGGGCGTTCAGCCCCAGCATTTT. Amino acid sequence: CATSRELGWGVQPQHF. The full variable domain, with the rest looked up from reference TRBV15 and TRBJ1-5, is DAMVIQNPRYQVTQFGKPVTLSCSQTLNHNVMYWYQQKSSQAPKLLFHYYDKDFNNEADTPDNFQSRRPNTSFCFLDIRSPGLGDTAMYLCATSRELGWGVQPQHFGDGTRLSIL.